The rows below give T cell receptor beta chains drawn from one sample of a study of T cells in localized non-small cell lung cancer. Sequencing was performed with immunoSEQ multiplex PCR; in TCRdb, only in-frame clones are kept and a portion is missing. The sample lists 45,000 to 60,000 clones, roughly 75% occurring once. This specimen consisted of PBMCs, obtained before any cancer treatment. These receptors all come from a woman aged 40-69 years with stage II lung adenocarcinoma. The CDR3 runs from the conserved cysteine through the conserved F or W. A D gene is named only where the DNA matches it firmly. A clone size is listed for some rows: how often the clone was seen (once, few, many), or a class if it is expanded.

cdr3_aa cdr3_nt d_call j_call v_call clone_size
CASSLAVPSATYNEQFF TGTGCCAGCAGCTTAGCTGTCCCGTCCGCCACGTACAATGAGCAGTTCTTC - TRBJ2-1 TRBV7-6 -
CASSEGSGGNNEQFF TGTGCCAGCAGTGAAGGTAGCGGGGGCAACAATGAGCAGTTCTTC TRBD2 TRBJ2-1 TRBV6-1 once
CASSHTGVQETQYF TGTGCCAGCAGCCATACAGGGGTCCAAGAGACCCAGTACTTC TRBD1 TRBJ2-5 TRBV5-4 -
CASGPGHPLGGRETQYF TGTGCCAGCGGACCGGGACACCCCCTCGGGGGGCGAGAGACCCAGTACTTC - TRBJ2-5 TRBV28 medium-sized
CASSLNRDRANTGELFF TGTGCCAGCAGCTTAAACCGGGACAGGGCGAACACCGGGGAGCTGTTTTTT TRBD1 TRBJ2-2 TRBV7-2 -
CASSLSRDSYGYTF TGTGCCAGCAGCTTATCCCGGGACAGCTATGGCTACACCTTC TRBD1 TRBJ1-2 TRBV11-1 -
CASTEVQGGNQPQHF TGTGCTAGTACGGAGGTGCAGGGTGGAAATCAGCCCCAGCATTTT - TRBJ1-5 TRBV19 -
CASSPGGSSGYYNEQFF TGTGCCAGCTCACCCGGTGGAAGTAGTGGGTACTACAATGAGCAGTTCTTC - TRBJ2-1 TRBV18 -
CAISLGNTGAFF TGTGCCATCTCGTTGGGGAACACTGGAGCTTTCTTT - TRBJ1-1 TRBV28 -
CASSQDGQSQETQYF TGCGCCAGCAGCCAAGACGGACAGTCCCAAGAGACCCAGTACTTC - TRBJ2-5 TRBV4-3 -
CASYTGLNTEAFF TGTGCCAGCTACACAGGGCTGAACACTGAAGCTTTCTTT - TRBJ1-1 TRBV27 once
CASKSWGEGEPQHF TGTGCCAGCAAATCTTGGGGAGAAGGGGAGCCCCAGCATTTT - TRBJ1-5 TRBV6-5 -
CASSEGATGELFF TGTGCCAGCAGCGAAGGGGCCACCGGGGAGCTGTTTTTT - TRBJ2-2 TRBV6-4 few
CASSRARSGGPTGELFF TGTGCCAGTAGTCGAGCCCGTAGCGGGGGACCGACCGGGGAGCTGTTTTTT TRBD2 TRBJ2-2 TRBV19 -
CASSENYSNQPQHF TGTGCCAGCAGTGAAAATTATAGCAATCAGCCCCAGCATTTT - TRBJ1-5 TRBV2 medium-sized
CASSPRTSGSSDTQYF TGTGCCAGCAGCCCTAGGACTAGCGGGAGCTCAGATACGCAGTATTTT TRBD2 TRBJ2-3 TRBV11-2 -
CASSNPGLVNEKLFF TGTGCCAGTAGTAACCCGGGACTCGTAAATGAAAAACTGTTTTTT - TRBJ1-4 TRBV19 -
CASSFRSNQPQHF TGCGCCAGCAGCTTTAGGTCCAATCAGCCCCAGCATTTT - TRBJ1-5 TRBV5-1 -
CSVDFGGAGTGELFF TGCAGCGTTGACTTTGGGGGCGCGGGCACCGGGGAGCTGTTTTTT - TRBJ2-2 TRBV29-1 -
CASSLPQGRPDTQYF TGTGCCAGCAGCTTACCCCAGGGTCGGCCAGATACGCAGTATTTT - TRBJ2-3 TRBV7-6 -
CASSPGTYVEQYF TGTGCCAGCTCACCGGGGACCTATGTCGAGCAGTACTTC - TRBJ2-7 TRBV18 -
CAISTGTGGSLNNEQFF TGTGCCATCAGCACCGGGACAGGGGGGTCGCTGAACAATGAGCAGTTCTTC TRBD1 TRBJ2-1 TRBV10-3 -
CASSARGYGYTF TGTGCCAGCAGTGCCCGAGGTTATGGCTACACCTTC - TRBJ1-2 TRBV27 -
CASSLNLDRYQPQHF TGTGCCAGCAGCTTAAACTTGGACAGATATCAGCCCCAGCATTTT - TRBJ1-5 TRBV7-2 -
CASSPGGDREYEQYF TGTGCCAGCTCACCCGGGGGGGACAGAGAGTACGAGCAGTACTTC - TRBJ2-7 TRBV18 -
CASSYQGGGDDGYTF TGTGCCAGCAGTTACCAGGGAGGAGGGGATGATGGCTACACCTTC - TRBJ1-2 TRBV6-5 many
CATTTGLNTEAFF TGTGCCACCACGACAGGGCTGAACACTGAAGCTTTCTTT TRBD1 TRBJ1-1 TRBV6-5 -
CASILQGGEAFF TGTGCCAGTATTCTACAGGGGGGCGAAGCTTTCTTT TRBD1 TRBJ1-1 TRBV19 -
CASSQLPDSGELFF TGTGCCAGCAGCCAGCTTCCGGACAGCGGGGAGCTGTTTTTT - TRBJ2-2 TRBV13 -
CSARLPSGYTF TGCAGTGCTAGACTTCCCTCCGGCTACACCTTC - TRBJ1-2 TRBV20-1 -
CASSQMANYGYTF TGCGCCAGCAGCCAAATGGCTAACTATGGCTACACCTTC - TRBJ1-2 TRBV4-3 few
CASSQESRGQVYTDTQYF TGCGCCAGCAGCCAAGAGTCAAGGGGACAGGTTTACACAGATACGCAGTATTTT TRBD1 TRBJ2-3 TRBV4-1 few
CASSANLAGGQTQYF TGTGCCAGCAGCGCGAATCTAGCGGGGGGCCAGACCCAGTACTTC TRBD2 TRBJ2-5 TRBV7-2 -
CASSSPPGEQFF TGTGCCAGCAGCTCACCACCAGGGGAGCAGTTCTTC - TRBJ2-1 TRBV7-3 -
CASSYNRVRDTEAFF TGTGCCAGTAGTTACAACAGGGTACGGGACACTGAAGCTTTCTTT - TRBJ1-1 TRBV19 medium-sized
CASSILGPRDEQFF TGTGCCAGTAGTATTTTAGGCCCAAGGGATGAGCAGTTCTTC - TRBJ2-1 TRBV19 -
CATPPALNEKLFF TGTGCCACGCCGCCGGCGCTTAATGAAAAACTGTTTTTT - TRBJ1-4 TRBV11-1 -
CAWSATVNYGYTF TGTGCCTGGAGTGCGACAGTTAACTATGGCTACACCTTC - TRBJ1-2 TRBV30 once
CASRDGSNYGYTF TGTGCCAGCAGGGACGGGAGCAACTATGGCTACACCTTC - TRBJ1-2 TRBV6-5 -
CASSLHRGADNEQFF TGCGCCAGCAGCCTTCATCGGGGTGCTGACAATGAGCAGTTCTTC - TRBJ2-1 TRBV4-3 -
CASSNLQTQYF TGTGCCAGCAGTAATTTGCAGACCCAGTACTTC - TRBJ2-5 TRBV25-1 -
CASSPTEGSLGQLSPLHF TGTGCCAGCAGCCCTACGGAAGGATCCCTAGGGCAACTTTCACCCCTCCACTTT - TRBJ1-6 TRBV5-5 -
CASTPDRGSYNEQFF TGTGCCAGCACCCCGGACAGGGGTAGCTACAATGAGCAGTTCTTC TRBD1 TRBJ2-1 TRBV2 -
CAGGSGPDAGNTIYF TGTGCCGGGGGATCGGGACCGGACGCTGGAAACACCATATATTTT - TRBJ1-3 TRBV9 -
CASSLQEPYSNQPQHF TGTGCCAGCAGTTTACAGGAGCCATATAGCAATCAGCCCCAGCATTTT - TRBJ1-5 TRBV6-5 -
CASSFTSYNTEAFF TGTGCCAGTAGTTTCACCAGTTACAACACTGAAGCTTTCTTT - TRBJ1-1 TRBV19 -
CASSFEYRETQYF TGCGCCAGCAGCTTCGAGTACAGAGAGACCCAGTACTTC - TRBJ2-5 TRBV5-1 -
CASSSSGWNTEAFF TGTGCCAGCAGCTCGTCCGGGTGGAACACTGAAGCTTTCTTT - TRBJ1-1 TRBV5-4 -
CASSFSYEQYF TGTGCCAGCAGTTTCTCCTACGAGCAGTACTTC - TRBJ2-7 TRBV6-1 -
CASSSDRVMSEKLFF TGTGCCAGCAGCTCGGACAGGGTTATGAGTGAAAAACTGTTTTTT TRBD1 TRBJ1-4 TRBV7-8 -
CASSPGAGTAGYEQYF TGTGCCAGCAGCCCTGGTGCCGGGACAGCCGGATACGAGCAGTACTTC TRBD1 TRBJ2-7 TRBV27 -
CAITSRDRGSYGYTF TGTGCCATTACATCCCGGGACAGGGGATCCTATGGCTACACCTTC TRBD1 TRBJ1-2 TRBV11-2 -
CASSLRGDSDSPLHF TGCGCCAGCTCCTTGCGGGGGGACAGCGATTCACCCCTCCACTTT TRBD1 TRBJ1-6 TRBV5-1 once
CASSLGNQPQHF TGTGCCAGCAGCTTGGGGAATCAGCCCCAGCATTTT - TRBJ1-5 TRBV5-6 once
CASSVVSGGYTGELFF TGTGCCAGCAGCGTAGTATCGGGGGGCTACACCGGGGAGCTGTTTTTT - TRBJ2-2 TRBV9 -